These 31 T cell receptor beta chains originate from one sample sequenced in a study of CD8 T cells in Susac syndrome. Random hexamers were used to reverse transcribe about 0.45 to 1 ug of RNA. TCRdb itself ran the immunoSEQ multiplex PCR reads through MiXCR, one entry per CDR3 protein. This table holds 120,000 to 150,000 distinct CDR3 sequences, around 94% found once. The sequencing input was CD4+ T cells from PBMCs. Receptor source: a human donor in good health.

This chain joins TRBV20-1 and TRBJ2-6; D is possibly TRBD2 (5 bases). Germline CDR1 is DFQATT and CDR2 is SNEGSKA (reference sequence). Trimming removed 3 bases at V and 0 bases at J, with 12 bases between. The CDR3 runs 16 residues. CDR3 sequence: CSASPLGSSGANVLTF. DNA for the CDR3: TGCAGTGCTAGCCCCCTGGGGAGCTCTGGGGCCAACGTCCTGACTTTC.

CDR3 DNA: TGTGCCAGCAGCTTAGAAGGCTTAGGTAACATTCAGTACTTC. Encoded protein: CASSLEGLGNIQYF. The chain employs TRBV7-9 and TRBJ2-4; unclear D gene. Trimming shortened V by 1 base and J by 7 bases, and 11 bases separated the two germline ends. The CDR3 covers 14 residues. Germline V gene data show CDR1 as SEHNR and CDR2 as FQNEAQ (reference sequence).

This chain joins TRBV20-1 and TRBJ1-2; 7 bases are shared with TRBD1. The CDR3 loop spans 15 amino acids. Germline CDR1 is DFQATT and CDR2 is SNEGSKA (reference sequence). CDR3 in DNA: TGCAGCCTAATCAATGGACAGGCCACTAACTATGGCTACACCTTC. Protein product: CSLINGQATNYGYTF.

V is TRBV5-1 and J is TRBJ2-1, with TRBD2 matching 9 bases. Trimming removed 0 bases from V and 5 bases from J; junction bases left unmatched: 6. Germline CDR1 reads SGHRS; CDR2 reads YFSETQ. CDR3 length: 16 amino acids. The CDR3 region has the DNA TGCGCCAGCAGCTTGGGCGGGACTAGCAGACACAATGAGCAGTTCTTC. Its translation is CASSLGGTSRHNEQFF. Looking up the rest from reference TRBV5-1 and TRBJ2-1 gives the full variable domain: KAGVTQTPRYLIKTRGQQVTLSCSPISGHRSVSWYQQTPGQGLQFLFEYFSETQRNKGNFPGRFSGRQFSNSRSEMNVSTLELGDSALYLCASSLGGTSRHNEQFFGPGTRLTVL.

This clonotype was detected a few times. The rearrangement joins TRBV5-1 to TRBJ2-2; no firm D call. V dropped 7 bases and J dropped 0 bases, with 10 bases sitting between them. Germline lookup yields CDR1 SGHRS and CDR2 YFSETQ. The CDR3 has 14 residues. CDR3 residues: CASRGGANTGELFF. The DNA of the CDR3 is TGCGCCAGCCGAGGCGGAGCGAACACCGGGGAGCTGTTTTTT.

The chain has TRBV6-6 and TRBJ2-1; 9 bases map to TRBD2. CDR3 length equals 16 residues. Unmatched junction bases numbered 15, after V lost 11 bases and J lost 4 bases. Germline CDR1 and CDR2: MNHNY and SVGAGI (reference sequence). In DNA, the CDR3 is TGTGCCCTCACTTCTGCGGGGACTAGCCTTTACAATGAGCAGTTCTTC. It codes for CALTSAGTSLYNEQFF.

The genes are TRBV28 and TRBJ2-5; TRBD2 matches at 12 bases. Looked up from germline, CDR1 is MDHEN and CDR2 is SYDVKM. CDR3 length: 16 amino acids. Trimming removed 5 bases from V and 3 bases from J; junction bases left unmatched: 7. Here the CDR3 reads CASSTPTSGRKETQYF. The CDR3 nucleotides read TGTGCCAGCAGTACCCCGACTAGCGGGAGAAAAGAGACCCAGTACTTC.

The CDR3 DNA follows: TGTGCCAGCAGCCAAGGAGCGGGGGACACCTACGAGCAGTACTTC. Translated, it gives CASSQGAGDTYEQYF. V usage is TRBV3-1 and J usage is TRBJ2-7, with TRBD2 identical over 8 bases. The CDR3 has 15 amino acids. V lost 1 base and J lost 2; bases outside the gene matches: 4. Germline-derived CDR1 and CDR2 are LGHDT and YNNKEL (reference sequence).

The chain links TRBV13 to TRBJ1-1, with 7 bases identical to TRBD1. V gave up 5 bases and J gave up 0 bases; unmatched junction bases: 3. This CDR3 region has 14 residues. CDR1 PRHDT and CDR2 FYEKMQ come from the germline V gene (reference sequence). Written as DNA, the CDR3 is TGTGCCAGCAGCATGGGACAGATGAACACTGAAGCTTTCTTT. It encodes CASSMGQMNTEAFF.

This clonotype was recorded once. The CDR3 DNA follows: TGTGCCAGCAGTTTATGGAGCGGGAGGGCCTACGAGCAGTACTTC. Protein sequence: CASSLWSGRAYEQYF. The chain uses TRBV27 and TRBJ2-7, with 10 bases matching TRBD2. V dropped 1 base and J dropped 2; count of bases not matched to a gene: 2. The germline gives CDR1 MNHEY, CDR2 SMNVEV (reference sequence). This CDR3 contains 15 residues.

This chain connects TRBV30 to TRBJ2-2; 7 bases are a match to TRBD2. The CDR3 contains 16 residues. Germline CDR1 is GTSNPN and CDR2 is SVGIG (reference sequence). V shed 0 bases, J shed 1 base, and the junction held 5 bases outside the gene matches. For the CDR3, the DNA is TGTGCCTGGAGTGTACCCGCTAGCGGGAACACCGGGGAGCTGTTTTTT. Its protein product is CAWSVPASGNTGELFF.

The chain has TRBV20-1 and TRBJ2-1, with TRBD2 matching over 11 bases. The trim removed 6 bases at V and 4 bases at J, leaving 5 bases unmatched. This CDR3 contains 14 residues. The V gene's germline CDR1 is DFQATT and CDR2 SNEGSKA (reference sequence). The CDR3 DNA sequence: TGCAGTGCCCCACTAGCGGGAGTATACAATGAGCAGTTCTTC. Protein product: CSAPLAGVYNEQFF.

The chain is built from TRBV10-3 and TRBJ1-1, with 7 bases lining up with TRBD1. CDR3 length: 14 amino acids. In germline, CDR1 is ENHRY, CDR2 SYGVKD. V shed 7 bases and J 1 base; nucleotides not matched to a gene: 6. CDR3 amino acids: CAIKPDRANTEAFF. DNA for the CDR3: TGTGCCATCAAACCCGACAGGGCGAACACTGAAGCTTTCTTT.

The gene calls are TRBV2 and TRBJ2-2; 10 nucleotides match TRBD2. The ends lost 4 bases at V and 3 bases at J; junction bases unmatched: 8. CDR1 is SNHLY and CDR2 is FYNNEI in the germline V gene. The CDR3 covers 17 residues. The DNA of the CDR3 is TGTGCCAGCAGTGTTGAAGCGGGAGGGCCCTACACCGGGGAGCTGTTTTTT. Amino acid sequence: CASSVEAGGPYTGELFF.

V gene TRBV20-1 combines with J gene TRBJ1-2; unclear D gene. The germline CDR1 and CDR2 sequences are DFQATT and SNEGSKA (reference sequence). V shed 4 bases and J shed 2 bases, with 8 bases lying between them. The CDR3 runs 12 residues. CDR3 in amino acids: CSATEGNYGYTF. The CDR3 DNA follows: TGCAGTGCTACTGAGGGAAACTATGGCTACACCTTC.

This clonotype occurred once. The chain joins TRBV3-1 to TRBJ1-2; D unresolved. The CDR3 contains 12 residues. Germline V lookup: CDR1 LGHDT, CDR2 YNNKEL (reference sequence). V was shortened by 8 bases and J by 2 bases, with 9 bases between the two germline ends. DNA for the CDR3: TGTGCCAGCGCGGGGAGCAACTATGGCTACACCTTC. This gives the protein CASAGSNYGYTF.

CDR3 coding DNA: TGCGCCAGCAGCTCCGCGACAGGGTCTGTGGAGCAGTACTTC. It translates to CASSSATGSVEQYF. The V and J genes are TRBV5-1 and TRBJ2-7; 7 bases match TRBD1. CDR1 and CDR2 (germline): SGHRS, YFSETQ. The CDR3 is 14 amino acids. V lost 3 bases and J lost 7; bases outside the gene matches: 10.

J is TRBJ2-1 and V is TRBV11-2; possible D gene TRBD1, 6 bases. The CDR3 loop spans 18 amino acids. The V end was cut by 5 bases, the J end by 2 bases, with 22 bases between. Germline-derived CDR1 and CDR2 are SGHAT and FQNNGV. CDR3 amino acids: CASSPSGTHPLPYNEQFF. The CDR3 bases are TGTGCCAGCAGCCCCTCCGGGACACATCCCCTGCCCTACAATGAGCAGTTCTTC. The complete variable domain, with remaining parts taken from reference TRBV11-2 and TRBJ2-1, reads EAGVAQSPRYKIIEKRQSVAFWCNPISGHATLYWYQQILGQGPKLLIQFQNNGVVDDSQLPKDRFSAERLKGVDSTLKIQPAKLEDSAVYLCASSPSGTHPLPYNEQFFGPGTRLTVL.

The chain uses TRBV5-6 and TRBJ2-1, with D possibly being TRBD1 (5 bases). Trimming left V 1 base short and J 4 bases short, with 9 bases between. Germline V gene data show CDR1 as SGHDT and CDR2 as YYEEEE. The CDR3 consists of 14 residues. The CDR3 DNA reads TGTGCCAGCAGCTTGATTCAGGGTTACAATGAGCAGTTCTTC. Translating it yields CASSLIQGYNEQFF.

The rearrangement joins TRBV7-7 to TRBJ2-2, with TRBD1 as a possible D gene (7 bases). Germline-derived CDR1 and CDR2 are SSHAT and FNYEAQ (reference sequence). CDR3 length equals 12 residues. CDR3 bases: TGTGCTAGCGGCCAGGGGGCCGGGGAGCTGTTTTTT. This gives the protein CASGQGAGELFF.

This sequence joins TRBV7-2 and TRBJ1-1; the D gene is possibly TRBD1 (6 bases). Trimming pared 7 bases from V and 1 base from J, leaving 13 bases between. This CDR3 contains 14 residues. Germline CDR1 is SGHTA and CDR2 is FQGNSA. The CDR3, as DNA: TGTGCCAGCAACGATGGACAGTCGAACACTGAAGCTTTCTTT. Protein product: CASNDGQSNTEAFF.

Notes on this clonotype: The junction departs from the called germline gene at one end, perhaps through a read error. The chain combines TRBV4-1 with TRBJ2-1; 9 nucleotides match TRBD1. Germline CDR1 MGHRA, CDR2 YSYEKL. This CDR3 has 14 amino acids. The CDR3 DNA is TGCGCCAGCAGCCAAGACCACCGGACAGGGGTTATCCTCTTC. It codes for CASSQDHRTGVILF.

The chain is built from TRBV20-1 and TRBJ2-3, with 9 bases identical to TRBD2. This CDR3 region has 15 residues. The germline gives CDR1 DFQATT, CDR2 SNEGSKA (reference sequence). V lost 3 bases, J lost 2 bases, and 6 bases stayed unmatched. CDR3 residues: CSASVAGVYTDTQYF. CDR3 bases: TGCAGTGCTAGCGTAGCGGGAGTTTACACAGATACGCAGTATTTT.

The chain uses TRBV12-3 or TRBV12-4 and TRBJ2-1; 12 positions match TRBD2. The CDR3 sequence is 14 residues long. V lost 5 bases to trimming and J lost 12 bases; unmatched junction nucleotides: 8. CDR3 loop: CASSPLTSGSGQFF. The CDR3 DNA sequence: TGTGCCAGCAGTCCCCTGACTAGCGGGAGCGGGCAGTTCTTC.

The rearrangement uses TRBV12-5 and TRBJ1-5; D remains ambiguous. Germline assignment: CDR1 LGHNT and CDR2 FRNRAP. Trimming stripped 3 bases from V and 4 bases from J, with 7 bases between. The CDR3 has 13 amino acids. The CDR3 DNA reads TGTGCTAGTGGTTTCGCAGAAAATCAGCCCCAGCATTTT. Translated: CASGFAENQPQHF.

J is TRBJ2-5 and V is TRBV3-1; the D is unclear. V lost 4 bases and J 2 bases, leaving 14 bases between the germline ends. This CDR3 is 15 amino acids long. Per the germline V gene, CDR1 is LGHDT and CDR2 is YNNKEL (reference sequence). CDR3 sequence: CASSPKSIFQETQYF. CDR3 nucleotide sequence: TGTGCCAGCAGCCCCAAGTCCATTTTTCAAGAGACCCAGTACTTC.

The gene calls are TRBV20-1 and TRBJ1-5; no clear D gene. The germline gives CDR1 DFQATT, CDR2 SNEGSKA (reference sequence). Trimming took off 3 bases at V and 5 bases at J, with 11 bases between the two ends. The CDR3 sequence is 13 residues long. This CDR3 reads CSASVHGDQPQHF. The CDR3 DNA follows: TGCAGTGCTAGTGTCCACGGAGATCAGCCCCAGCATTTT.

The rearrangement links TRBV9 to TRBJ2-2, with a possible D match to TRBD2 (6 bases). The CDR3 totals 15 residues. Germline CDR1 is SGDLS and CDR2 is YYNGEE. V lost 0 bases and J 4 bases, leaving 10 bases between the germline ends. In DNA, the CDR3 is TGTGCCAGCAGCGTAGTTGCGGGAAGCACCGGGGAGCTGTTTTTT. This encodes CASSVVAGSTGELFF.

The chain carries TRBV5-1 and TRBJ2-3; 10 nucleotides align to TRBD2. The length of the CDR3 is 15 residues. Looked up from germline, CDR1 is SGHRS and CDR2 is YFSETQ. The V segment lost 4 bases and the J segment 2 bases; nucleotides outside the gene matches: 4. The CDR3 DNA reads as TGCGCCAGCAGCCTCGGGACTAGCGACACAGATACGCAGTATTTT. Encoded protein: CASSLGTSDTDTQYF.

The V call is TRBV20-1, the J call TRBJ2-2, with unresolved D. Germline CDR1 reads DFQATT; CDR2 reads SNEGSKA (reference sequence). The CDR3 runs 13 residues. V lost 4 bases and J 4 bases, leaving 10 bases between the germline ends. The CDR3 coding sequence is TGCAGTGCTACTGGGTCGGCCACCGGGGAGCTGTTTTTT. Residues: CSATGSATGELFF.

This chain connects TRBV20-1 to TRBJ2-1, with 7 bases identical to TRBD2. J gave up 1 base and V 3 bases, and 6 bases lay outside the gene matches. Germline V gene data show CDR1 as DFQATT and CDR2 as SNEGSKA (reference sequence). The CDR3 is 15 amino acids. CDR3 protein: CSASGRTASYNEQFF. The DNA of the CDR3 is TGCAGTGCTAGCGGGAGGACCGCTTCCTACAATGAGCAGTTCTTC.